The 30 T cell receptor beta chains below all came from one sample that was sequenced in a study of CD8 T cells in ankylosing spondylitis. TCRdb re-called the 5' RACE reads with MiXCR, one entry per CDR3 protein. This table holds hundreds of thousands of distinct CDR3 sequences, roughly 25% found once. Sample: blood, either unsorted or a sorted T cell fraction (not recorded which). These TCRs come from a male donor with ankylosing spondylitis or in good health (not recorded which).

This clonotype appeared a few times. This chain uses TRBV15 with TRBJ2-7; perhaps D is TRBD1 or TRBD2 (5 bases each). Germline assignment: CDR1 LNHNV and CDR2 YYDKDF (reference sequence). The V and J ends lost 3 bases and 6 bases respectively, with 9 bases between them. The CDR3 sequence is 12 residues long. The chain's CDR3 is CATSRTGAEQYF. The CDR3 DNA sequence: TGTGCCACCAGCAGGACCGGGGCCGAGCAGTACTTC.

This clonotype has only a few counts. The chain has TRBV7-9 and TRBJ2-7, with TRBD2 as a possible D gene (5 bases). This CDR3 region has 14 residues. V was clipped by 0 bases and J by 0 bases, with 6 bases between them. Germline CDR1 is SEHNR and CDR2 is FQNEAQ (reference sequence). The CDR3: CASSLAEGSYEQYF. CDR3 nucleotide sequence: TGTGCCAGCAGCTTAGCAGAGGGCTCCTACGAGCAGTACTTC.

The genes are TRBV4-3 and TRBJ1-1; the D is unclear. Per germline, CDR1 LGHNA and CDR2 YSLEER. The CDR3 is 14 residues long. V was shortened by 0 bases and J by 2 bases, with 7 bases between the two germline ends. CDR3 sequence (DNA): TGCGCCAGCAGCCAAGATACAGATAACACTGAAGCTTTCTTT. Translated: CASSQDTDNTEAFF.

This clonotype was seen at least ten times. The chain links TRBV12-3 or TRBV12-4 to TRBJ2-7, with 11 bases aligning to TRBD2. V lost 6 bases and J lost 3; bases outside the gene matches: 7. The length of the CDR3 is 15 residues. This CDR3 reads CASSPGTSGLYEQYF. The CDR3 nucleotides are TGTGCCAGCAGCCCCGGGACTAGCGGACTCTACGAGCAGTACTTC.

This clonotype was seen ten or more times. J is TRBJ2-5 and V is TRBV11-2, with D possibly matching TRBD2 (7 bases). CDR1 is SGHAT, CDR2 FQNNGV, per germline. The length of the CDR3 is 16 residues. Trimming shortened V by 2 bases and J by 9 bases, and 22 bases separated the two germline ends. The CDR3 nucleotides read TGTGCCAGCAGCTTACTGATAGTAGGGGGGGGAACATCCCAGTACTTC. Translated, it gives CASSLLIVGGGTSQYF.

This clonotype was found many times. The V call is TRBV7-8, the J call TRBJ2-7; 7 nucleotides line up with TRBD2. CDR1 and CDR2 from the germline V gene are SGHVS and FQNEAQ. Trimming cost V 3 bases and J 3 bases; bases outside gene matches: 2. CDR3 length: 13 residues. CDR3 in DNA: TGTGCCAGCAGCTTGAGCGGGAACTACGAGCAGTACTTC. Translating it yields CASSLSGNYEQYF.

This clonotype was seen a handful of times. The genes are TRBV24-1 and TRBJ2-1, with unresolved D. CDR1 is KGHDR, CDR2 SFDVKD, per germline. The ends were cut back, 2 bases at V and 10 bases at J, with 17 bases in the middle. The CDR3 extends over 15 amino acids. The CDR3 DNA is TGTGCCACCAGTGATTCTTCTAAACTCACTGGGGAGCAGTTCTTC. This sequence encodes CATSDSSKLTGEQFF.

This clonotype was picked up many times. The genes are TRBV14 and TRBJ2-5; D unclear. The CDR3 loop spans 11 amino acids. Germline lookup yields CDR1 SGHDN and CDR2 FVKESK. The V gene lost 5 bases and the J gene lost 4 bases, with 5 bases spanning the gap. CDR3 residues: CASSAGETQYF. CDR3 in DNA: TGTGCCAGCAGCGCAGGAGAGACCCAGTACTTC.

The table lists this clonotype with many counts. This chain uses TRBV29-1 with TRBJ2-5; 7 bases align to TRBD2. Germline loops: CDR1 SQVTM, CDR2 ANQGSEA. Unmatched junction bases numbered 7, after V lost 4 bases and J lost 2 bases. This CDR3 region has 14 residues. CDR3 nucleotides: TGCAGCGTTGCTTCCGCGGGAGTACAAGAGACCCAGTACTTC. This codes for CSVASAGVQETQYF.

The chain couples TRBV20-1 to TRBJ2-3, with D hard to call. This CDR3 is 15 amino acids long. V was clipped by 0 bases and J by 1 base, with 11 bases between them. Germline V gives CDR1 DFQATT, CDR2 SNEGSKA (reference sequence). CDR3 sequence reads: CSARDLRAGTDTQYF. DNA for the CDR3: TGCAGTGCTAGAGATCTCCGGGCTGGCACAGATACGCAGTATTTT.

The chain joins TRBV20-1 to TRBJ2-5, with D perhaps matching TRBD1 or TRBD2 (6 bases each). The CDR3 covers 17 residues. Germline V CDR1 and CDR2: DFQATT, SNEGSKA (reference sequence). With 0 bases removed from V and 5 bases from J, the gap between germline ends came to 22 bases. CDR3 loop: CSARDQLVWGARETQYF. The CDR3 DNA reads as TGCAGTGCTAGAGACCAACTGGTTTGGGGGGCGCGGGAGACCCAGTACTTC.

The gene calls are TRBV20-1 and TRBJ2-7, with TRBD1 matching 11 bases. This CDR3 spans 15 amino acids. The J segment lost 4 bases and the V segment lost 3 bases, leaving 8 bases of the junction unmatched. Germline assignment: CDR1 DFQATT and CDR2 SNEGSKA (reference sequence). The CDR3 bases are TGCAGTGCTAGTATGCTCGGGACAGGGGGGTACGAGCAGTACTTC. Translating it yields CSASMLGTGGYEQYF.

This clonotype was detected many times. The V and J genes are TRBV4-1 and TRBJ2-3; D not resolved. V lost 1 base and J 2 bases, leaving 7 bases between the germline ends. The CDR3 loop spans 14 amino acids. The V gene's germline CDR1 is MGHRA and CDR2 YSYEKL. Here the CDR3 DNA reads TGCGCCAGCAGCCAAGGTCGGATCACAGATACGCAGTATTTT. It encodes CASSQGRITDTQYF.

The V call is TRBV11-1, the J call TRBJ2-7, with TRBD1 matching 11 bases. This CDR3 is 16 amino acids long. The V segment lost 0 bases and the J segment 2 bases; nucleotides outside the gene matches: 3. Germline lookup yields CDR1 SGHAT and CDR2 FQDESV (reference sequence). The CDR3 spells CASSLAGTGGPYEQYF. CDR3 coding DNA: TGTGCCAGCAGCTTAGCTGGGACAGGGGGACCCTACGAGCAGTACTTC. Using reference TRBV11-1 and TRBJ2-7 for the parts outside the CDR3, the full variable domain is EAEVAQSPRYKITEKSQAVAFWCDPISGHATLYWYRQILGQGPELLVQFQDESVVDDSQLPKDRFSAERLKGVDSTLKIQPAELGDSAMYLCASSLAGTGGPYEQYFGPGTRLTVT.

The chain recombines TRBV7-2 with TRBJ2-7; D possibly corresponds to TRBD2 (6 bases). Germline CDR1 is SGHTA and CDR2 is FQGNSA. CDR3 size: 14 residues. Trimming removed 4 bases at V and 3 bases at J, with 13 bases between. CDR3 DNA sequence: TGTGCCAGCAGCTATTCCAGGGAGGTCTACGAGCAGTACTTC. As protein: CASSYSREVYEQYF. Together with reference TRBV7-2 and TRBJ2-7, the CDR3 gives the full variable domain: GAGVSQSPSNKVTEKGKDVELRCDPISGHTALYWYRQSLGQGLEFLIYFQGNSAPDKSGLPSDRFSAERTGGSVSTLTIQRTQQEDSAVYLCASSYSREVYEQYFGPGTRLTVT.

This clonotype was counted only a few times. The genes are TRBV6-5 and TRBJ2-7; the D is unclear. CDR3 size: 14 residues. CDR1 is MNHEY and CDR2 is SVGAGI in the germline V gene. The V end was cut by 0 bases, the J end by 6 bases, with 12 bases between. CDR3 nucleotide sequence: TGTGCCAGCAGTTACTCAGCAATTATTACCGAGCAGTACTTC. Translation: CASSYSAIITEQYF.

This clonotype has a count of ten or more. The chain employs TRBV7-9 and TRBJ2-7; TRBD1 is a possible D gene (6 bases). The V end was cut by 2 bases, the J end by 5 bases, with 7 bases between. This CDR3 spans 12 amino acids. CDR1 and CDR2 from the germline V gene are SEHNR and FQNEAQ (reference sequence). CDR3: CASSLQGNEQYF. CDR3 DNA: TGTGCCAGCAGCTTACAGGGGAACGAGCAGTACTTC.

The table lists this clonotype with a few counts. The V gene is TRBV7-2, the J gene TRBJ2-7; tentative D call: TRBD1 (6 bases). The CDR3 is made up of 14 amino acids. Trimming removed 1 base from V and 6 bases from J, with 13 bases in between. Per germline, CDR1 SGHTA and CDR2 FQGNSA. Here the CDR3 DNA reads TGTGCCAGCAGCTTAGGTGGGGGCCCGATCGAGCAGTACTTC. It translates to CASSLGGGPIEQYF. The full variable domain, rest sourced from reference TRBV7-2 and TRBJ2-7, is GAGVSQSPSNKVTEKGKDVELRCDPISGHTALYWYRQSLGQGLEFLIYFQGNSAPDKSGLPSDRFSAERTGGSVSTLTIQRTQQEDSAVYLCASSLGGGPIEQYFGPGTRLTVT.

The chain joins TRBV29-1 to TRBJ2-5, with 11 bases fitting TRBD2. With 6 bases clipped from V and 2 bases from J, the junction kept 8 bases outside the gene matches. The CDR3 loop spans 15 amino acids. CDR1 and CDR2 from the germline V gene are SQVTM and ANQGSEA. CDR3 in amino acids: CSVGLAGDPQETQYF. In nucleotides, the CDR3 is TGCAGCGTAGGACTAGCGGGCGACCCTCAAGAGACCCAGTACTTC. Together with reference TRBV29-1 and TRBJ2-5, the CDR3 gives the full variable domain: SAVISQKPSRDICQRGTSLTIQCQVDSQVTMMFWYRQQPGQSLTLIATANQGSEATYESGFVIDKFPISRPNLTFSTLTVSNMSPEDSSIYLCSVGLAGDPQETQYFGPGTRLLVL.

This clonotype was counted many times. This rearrangement joins TRBV3-1 to TRBJ2-7; maybe TRBD1 (5 bases). V was pared by 0 bases and J by 9 bases, with 12 bases between. The CDR3 sequence is 13 residues long. Germline assignment: CDR1 LGHDT and CDR2 YNNKEL (reference sequence). The CDR3 DNA sequence: TGTGCCAGCAGCCAAGATCCCCAGGGTAGGCAGTACTTC. Amino acids: CASSQDPQGRQYF.

The sample holds many counts of this clonotype. The V call is TRBV29-1, the J call TRBJ1-1; no reliable D call. The CDR3 spans 15 residues. Trimming took off 4 bases at V and 0 bases at J, with 15 bases between the two ends. Germline V lookup: CDR1 SQVTM, CDR2 ANQGSEA. Here the CDR3 DNA reads TGCAGCGTTGGGGCTACGTCGGTCATGAACACTGAAGCTTTCTTT. Translation gives CSVGATSVMNTEAFF.

The V call is TRBV20-1, the J call TRBJ1-2; 7 bases line up with TRBD1. Germline lookup yields CDR1 DFQATT and CDR2 SNEGSKA (reference sequence). Trimming cost V 3 bases and J 7 bases; bases outside gene matches: 14. This CDR3 spans 15 amino acids. As DNA, the CDR3 is TGCAGTGCTAGGGAAAGACAGGGTGGGGACGGTGGCTACACCTTC. Its translation is CSARERQGGDGGYTF.

V is TRBV7-2 and J is TRBJ1-1; a possible D gene is TRBD1 (5 bases). This CDR3 has 14 amino acids. Trimming shortened V by 6 bases and J by 1 base, and 12 bases separated the two germline ends. Germline loops: CDR1 SGHTA, CDR2 FQGNSA. CDR3 protein: CASRGGRGNTEAFF. The CDR3 region has the DNA TGTGCCAGCAGGGGGGGACGGGGGAACACTGAAGCTTTCTTT.

The J gene is TRBJ2-1, the V gene TRBV20-1, with 8 bases that match TRBD2. This CDR3 has 14 amino acids. The V gene's germline CDR1 is DFQATT and CDR2 SNEGSKA (reference sequence). The V and J ends lost 4 bases and 7 bases, in that order; junction bases with no gene match: 9. The CDR3 spells CSATIAGSVNEQFF. The CDR3 DNA reads TGCAGTGCTACTATAGCGGGATCGGTGAATGAGCAGTTCTTC.

This clonotype showed up many times. The CDR3 region has the DNA TGTGCCAGCAGCACCAACAGGGGAGGCAATGAGCAGTTCTTC. Translating it yields CASSTNRGGNEQFF. The chain carries TRBV11-2 and TRBJ2-1, with a tentative D call TRBD1 (7 bases). The germline CDR1 and CDR2 sequences are SGHAT and FQNNGV. V shed 5 bases and J shed 6 bases, with 14 bases lying between them. The CDR3 sequence is 14 residues long. The whole variable domain, filled in from reference TRBV11-2 and TRBJ2-1, reads EAGVAQSPRYKIIEKRQSVAFWCNPISGHATLYWYQQILGQGPKLLIQFQNNGVVDDSQLPKDRFSAERLKGVDSTLKIQPAKLEDSAVYLCASSTNRGGNEQFFGPGTRLTVL.

Ten or more counts support this clonotype. V gene TRBV20-1 combines with J gene TRBJ2-1; D is perhaps TRBD2 (6 bases). Per germline, CDR1 DFQATT and CDR2 SNEGSKA (reference sequence). This CDR3 is 16 amino acids long. V was shortened by 3 bases and J by 1 base, with 16 bases between the two germline ends. CDR3 sequence: CSASMRPRGSYNEQFF. Here the CDR3 DNA reads TGCAGTGCTAGTATGCGGCCCCGGGGGTCCTACAATGAGCAGTTCTTC.

This clonotype was observed many times. V and J are TRBV10-3 and TRBJ2-5; maybe TRBD2 (6 bases). Germline V gene data show CDR1 as ENHRY and CDR2 as SYGVKD. The germline V and J ends were trimmed by 3 bases and 2 bases, with 13 bases remaining between them. The CDR3 spans 15 residues. This CDR3 is CAISDPTRSQETQYF. For the CDR3, the DNA is TGTGCCATCAGTGACCCGACTAGATCACAAGAGACCCAGTACTTC.

This chain links TRBV5-1 with TRBJ2-1, with TRBD2 as a possible D gene (6 bases). The length of the CDR3 is 16 residues. Germline V gives CDR1 SGHRS, CDR2 YFSETQ. The ends were cut back, 0 bases at V and 1 base at J, with 11 bases in the middle. This CDR3 reads CASSLEEGRSYNEQFF. CDR3 DNA sequence: TGCGCCAGCAGCTTGGAGGAGGGAAGATCCTACAATGAGCAGTTCTTC.

This clonotype was counted many times. This chain joins TRBV29-1 and TRBJ1-1, with D hard to call. Trimming removed 6 bases at V and 0 bases at J, with 11 bases between. CDR3 length equals 13 residues. Germline CDR1 SQVTM, CDR2 ANQGSEA. CDR3 nucleotides: TGCAGCGTCCAGACACGTATGAACACTGAAGCTTTCTTT. Protein sequence: CSVQTRMNTEAFF.

This clonotype has only a few counts. The CDR3 DNA follows: TGTGCCAGCAGCGTAGCTTCCCGGTGGGATACGCAGTATTTT. Its protein is CASSVASRWDTQYF. The V and J genes are TRBV9 and TRBJ2-3; D gene ambiguous. The CDR3 is made up of 14 amino acids. Germline-derived CDR1 and CDR2 are SGDLS and YYNGEE. Trimming took off 0 bases at V and 6 bases at J, with 11 bases between the two ends.